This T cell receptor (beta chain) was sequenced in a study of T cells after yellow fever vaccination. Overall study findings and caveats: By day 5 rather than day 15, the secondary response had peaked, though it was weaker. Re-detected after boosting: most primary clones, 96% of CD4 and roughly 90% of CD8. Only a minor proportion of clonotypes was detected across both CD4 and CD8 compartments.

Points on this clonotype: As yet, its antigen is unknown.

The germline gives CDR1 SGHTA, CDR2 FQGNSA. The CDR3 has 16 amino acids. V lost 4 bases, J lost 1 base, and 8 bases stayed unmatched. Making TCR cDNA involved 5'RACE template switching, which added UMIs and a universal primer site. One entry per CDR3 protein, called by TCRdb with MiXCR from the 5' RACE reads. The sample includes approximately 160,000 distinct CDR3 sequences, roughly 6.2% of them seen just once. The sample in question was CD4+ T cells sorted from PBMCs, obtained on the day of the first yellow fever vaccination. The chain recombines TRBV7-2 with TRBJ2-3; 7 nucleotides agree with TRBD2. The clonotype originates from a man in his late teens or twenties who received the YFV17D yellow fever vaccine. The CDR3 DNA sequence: TGTGCCAGCAGCTCGGGGACTCGGGGGGGCACAGATACGCAGTATTTT. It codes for CASSSGTRGGTDTQYF.